One sample yielded the 22 T cell receptor beta chains listed below, sequenced in a study of T cells after yellow fever vaccination. TCRdb processed the 5' RACE reads anew with MiXCR; each CDR3 protein has one entry. The data contain 200,000 to 250,000 distinct CDR3 sequences, less than 3.5% of them singletons. The input for sequencing was CD4+ T cells sorted from PBMCs, taken 10 days after the yellow fever booster vaccination. These receptors all stem from a man aged 18 to 35 who received the YFV17D yellow fever vaccine.

This clonotype was counted many times. The chain carries TRBV7-2 and TRBJ1-5; 9 nucleotides line up with TRBD1. This CDR3 spans 14 amino acids. Germline-derived CDR1 and CDR2 are SGHTA and FQGNSA. After removal of 4 bases from V and 7 bases from J, the junction contained 5 bases not matched to a gene. DNA for the CDR3: TGTGCCAGCAGCTCCGGACAGGGGATCCAGCCCCAGCATTTT. This codes for CASSSGQGIQPQHF.

This clonotype was picked up a small number of times. This chain uses TRBV2 with TRBJ2-7; no firm D call. The CDR3 totals 11 residues. The germline V gene has CDR1 SNHLY and CDR2 FYNNEI. Trimming cost V 5 bases and J 5 bases, with 7 bases left between them. The CDR3 bases are TGTGCCAGCAGTTATCAGGACGAGCAGTACTTC. This translates into CASSYQDEQYF.

The genes are TRBV7-8 and TRBJ2-5; TRBD2 aligns across 9 bases. With 4 bases clipped from V and 5 bases from J, the junction kept 5 bases outside the gene matches. From germline, CDR1 is SGHVS and CDR2 FQNEAQ. The CDR3 is 14 amino acids. The CDR3 nucleotides are TGTGCCAGCAGCTCGGGACTAGCAATGGAGACCCAGTACTTC. The encoded protein is CASSSGLAMETQYF.

At least ten counts were recorded for this clonotype. The chain has TRBV3-1 and TRBJ2-7; either TRBD1 or TRBD2 may supply D (7 bases each). This CDR3 has 14 amino acids. Germline CDR1 reads LGHDT; CDR2 reads YNNKEL (reference sequence). Trimming left V 7 bases short and J 1 base short, with 14 bases between. CDR3 amino acids: CASKTGEGSYEQYF. CDR3 DNA: TGTGCCAGCAAAACAGGGGAGGGGTCCTACGAGCAGTACTTC.

There are many counts of this clonotype. This chain uses TRBV7-2 with TRBJ1-1; no clear D gene. V was clipped by 1 base and J by 1 base, with 7 bases between them. This CDR3 contains 14 residues. Germline V gives CDR1 SGHTA, CDR2 FQGNSA. As DNA, the CDR3 is TGTGCCAGCAGCTTAGTGGCAGGGAACACTGAAGCTTTCTTT. Its translation: CASSLVAGNTEAFF.

This clonotype showed up just a few times. The chain carries TRBV11-2 and TRBJ2-7; 9 positions match TRBD2. J was trimmed by 6 bases and V by 4 bases; bases with no gene match: 19. CDR1 and CDR2 (germline): SGHAT, FQNNGV. This CDR3 has 18 residues. The CDR3 loop reads CASSSGRASGDLRGEQYV. CDR3 nucleotides: TGTGCCAGCAGCTCGGGGCGGGCTAGCGGGGATTTACGGGGCGAGCAGTACGTC.

This clonotype was detected ten times or more. This rearrangement joins TRBV5-1 to TRBJ1-1; D gene ambiguous. This CDR3 has 11 residues. From germline, CDR1 is SGHRS and CDR2 YFSETQ. V was trimmed by 4 bases and J by 6 bases, leaving 7 bases between them. CDR3 bases: TGCGCCAGCAGCCCAGGTTCTGAAGCTTTCTTT. Protein sequence: CASSPGSEAFF.

This chain connects TRBV11-2 to TRBJ2-3; 12 positions match TRBD2. Germline lookup yields CDR1 SGHAT and CDR2 FQNNGV. The CDR3 length is 17 residues. J lost 10 bases, V lost 4 bases, and 15 bases had no gene match. The DNA of the CDR3 is TGTGCCAGCAGCTCATTCTCTAGCGGGGGGGCACTACGGGCGCAGTATTTT. It translates to CASSSFSSGGALRAQYF.

This clonotype has a count of ten or more. The chain combines TRBV7-2 with TRBJ1-4; D is ambiguous. With 2 bases removed from V and 2 bases from J, the gap between germline ends came to 12 bases. The CDR3 contains 16 residues. CDR1 SGHTA and CDR2 FQGNSA come from the germline V gene. The CDR3 here is CASSLKAFRTNEKLFF. CDR3 nucleotides: TGTGCCAGCAGCTTAAAGGCGTTTCGGACTAATGAAAAACTGTTTTTT. The full variable domain, its missing parts supplied by reference TRBV7-2 and TRBJ1-4, is GAGVSQSPSNKVTEKGKDVELRCDPISGHTALYWYRQSLGQGLEFLIYFQGNSAPDKSGLPSDRFSAERTGGSVSTLTIQRTQQEDSAVYLCASSLKAFRTNEKLFFGSGTQLSVL.

The chain recombines TRBV6-2 or TRBV6-3 with TRBJ1-1; D not resolved. Germline V CDR1 and CDR2: MNHEY, SVGEGT. There are 14 residues in the CDR3. V lost 9 bases to trimming and J lost 4 bases, with 18 bases between them. CDR3 residues: CASGRLGFGTEAFF. The CDR3 bases are TGTGCCAGTGGGAGGCTTGGGTTCGGCACTGAAGCTTTCTTT.

This clonotype was observed a handful of times. This chain connects TRBV10-3 to TRBJ1-1, with 8 bases identical to TRBD1. The CDR3 contains 15 residues. Per the germline V gene, CDR1 is ENHRY and CDR2 is SYGVKD. V dropped 4 bases and J dropped 4; count of bases not matched to a gene: 8. CDR3 coding DNA: TGTGCCATCAGTGGACAGGGGTACGGCGTCACTGAAGCTTTCTTT. Its translation: CAISGQGYGVTEAFF.

The rearrangement joins TRBV4-3 to TRBJ2-3; D gene uncertain. V dropped 0 bases and J dropped 0 bases, with 10 bases sitting between them. CDR1 is LGHNA and CDR2 is YSLEER in the germline V gene. The CDR3 spans 16 residues. The DNA for the CDR3 is TGCGCCAGCAGCCAAGATCCGTTCGAGAGCACAGATACGCAGTATTTT. Protein: CASSQDPFESTDTQYF.

V gene TRBV10-3 combines with J gene TRBJ1-6; 7 bases line up with TRBD1. The CDR3 sequence is 12 residues long. CDR1 is ENHRY, CDR2 SYGVKD, per germline. V shed 10 bases and J 7 bases; nucleotides not matched to a gene: 4. CDR3: CATGTANSPLHF. The CDR3 DNA sequence: TGTGCCACCGGGACAGCGAATTCACCCCTCCACTTT.

The chain joins TRBV7-2 to TRBJ2-1; a weak D match, TRBD2 (5 bases). Germline assignment: CDR1 SGHTA and CDR2 FQGNSA. V shed 4 bases and J shed 12 bases, with 10 bases lying between them. The CDR3 loop spans 11 amino acids. The CDR3 bases are TGTGCCAGCAGCTCCGGGGTGGGGCAGTTCTTC. Its protein is CASSSGVGQFF. Looking up the rest from reference TRBV7-2 and TRBJ2-1 gives the full variable domain: GAGVSQSPSNKVTEKGKDVELRCDPISGHTALYWYRQSLGQGLEFLIYFQGNSAPDKSGLPSDRFSAERTGGSVSTLTIQRTQQEDSAVYLCASSSGVGQFFGPGTRLTVL.

There are a few counts of this clonotype. V gene TRBV10-3 combines with J gene TRBJ1-2; D remains ambiguous. CDR1 and CDR2 (germline): ENHRY, SYGVKD. V was pared by 5 bases and J by 8 bases, with 12 bases between. The CDR3 is 12 amino acids. In DNA form, the CDR3 reads TGTGCCATCAGTTGGTCCTTAGGGGGCTACACCTTC. The encoded protein is CAISWSLGGYTF.

The chain carries TRBV6-4 and TRBJ1-5; 10 bases align to TRBD1. Germline CDR1 MRHNA, CDR2 SNTAGT. V trimming: 10 bases; J trimming: 0 bases; junction bases outside the gene matches: 9. The CDR3 runs to 16 residues. The CDR3 sequence: CANTGTGVGSNQPQHF. CDR3 nucleotide sequence: TGTGCCAATACTGGGACAGGGGTCGGTAGCAATCAGCCCCAGCATTTT.

This clonotype was recorded at least ten times. The V call is TRBV5-1, the J call TRBJ2-3; tentatively, D is TRBD2 (5 bases). This CDR3 spans 14 amino acids. V lost 0 bases to trimming and J lost 5 bases, with 10 bases between them. In germline, CDR1 is SGHRS, CDR2 YFSETQ. The CDR3, as DNA: TGCGCCAGCAGCTTGGCCGGGGTCGAAGATACGCAGTATTTT. It encodes CASSLAGVEDTQYF.

This clonotype was counted many times. V usage is TRBV20-1 and J usage is TRBJ2-5; 7 bases agree with TRBD2. In germline, CDR1 is DFQATT, CDR2 SNEGSKA (reference sequence). The CDR3 spans 15 residues. The V and J ends lost 3 bases and 1 base, in that order; junction bases with no gene match: 8. CDR3 sequence (DNA): TGCAGTGCTAGTGTGGGGGGGGACCTCCAAGAGACCCAGTACTTC. Its translation: CSASVGGDLQETQYF.

This clonotype was seen more than once but under ten times. The rearrangement joins TRBV18 to TRBJ1-1; D gene unclear. Per the germline V gene, CDR1 is KGHSH and CDR2 is LQKENI. The CDR3 loop spans 13 amino acids. V lost 2 bases to trimming and J lost 0 bases, with 4 bases between them. The chain's CDR3 is CASSPDMNTEAFF. CDR3 nucleotide sequence: TGTGCCAGCTCACCAGACATGAACACTGAAGCTTTCTTT.

This clonotype has ten or more counts. The rearrangement uses TRBV4-1 and TRBJ2-7, with 7 bases that match TRBD1. From germline, CDR1 is MGHRA and CDR2 YSYEKL. V lost 0 bases to trimming and J lost 0 bases; unmatched junction nucleotides: 5. There are 16 residues in the CDR3. CDR3 residues: CASSQDWTGISYEQYF. The CDR3 DNA is TGCGCCAGCAGCCAAGATTGGACAGGAATCTCCTACGAGCAGTACTTC.

This clonotype has at least ten counts. The V call is TRBV20-1, the J call TRBJ2-5; weak D call: TRBD1 (6 bases). Trimming removed 5 bases at V and 0 bases at J, with 10 bases between. Germline values: CDR1 DFQATT, CDR2 SNEGSKA (reference sequence). The CDR3 is 13 residues long. CDR3 DNA sequence: TGCAGTGCTGGACGGACAGACCAAGAGACCCAGTACTTC. It codes for CSAGRTDQETQYF.

This clonotype was seen at least ten times. The chain has TRBV7-9 and TRBJ2-5; D tentatively reads TRBD1 or TRBD2 (5 bases each). The V end lost 0 bases, the J end lost 4 bases, and 9 bases lay between the germline ends. Germline lookup yields CDR1 SEHNR and CDR2 FQNEAQ (reference sequence). The CDR3 extends over 14 amino acids. The CDR3 DNA follows: TGTGCCAGCAGCTTAGCGGGGGTTGGAGAGACCCAGTACTTC. Translating gives CASSLAGVGETQYF.